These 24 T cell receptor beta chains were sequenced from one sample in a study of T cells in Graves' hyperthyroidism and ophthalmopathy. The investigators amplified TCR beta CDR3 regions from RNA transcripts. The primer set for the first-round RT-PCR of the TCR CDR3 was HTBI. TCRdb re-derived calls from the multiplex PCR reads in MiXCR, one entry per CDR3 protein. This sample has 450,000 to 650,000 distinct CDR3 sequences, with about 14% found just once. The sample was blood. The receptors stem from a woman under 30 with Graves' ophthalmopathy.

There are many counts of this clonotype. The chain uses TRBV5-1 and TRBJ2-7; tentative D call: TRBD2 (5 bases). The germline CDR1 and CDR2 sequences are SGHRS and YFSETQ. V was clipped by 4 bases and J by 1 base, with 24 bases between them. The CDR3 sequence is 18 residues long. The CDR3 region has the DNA TGCGCCAGCAGCCTAGCCCAGTTAGTAGGCTGGGGATCCTACGAGCAGTACTTC. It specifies CASSLAQLVGWGSYEQYF.

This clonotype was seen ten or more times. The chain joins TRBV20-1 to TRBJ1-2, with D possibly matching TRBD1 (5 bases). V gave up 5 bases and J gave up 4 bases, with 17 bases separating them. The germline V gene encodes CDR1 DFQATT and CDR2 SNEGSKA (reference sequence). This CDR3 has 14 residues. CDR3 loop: CSAPRSGGFYGYTF. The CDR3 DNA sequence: TGCAGTGCTCCCCGCTCCGGGGGGTTCTATGGCTACACCTTC.

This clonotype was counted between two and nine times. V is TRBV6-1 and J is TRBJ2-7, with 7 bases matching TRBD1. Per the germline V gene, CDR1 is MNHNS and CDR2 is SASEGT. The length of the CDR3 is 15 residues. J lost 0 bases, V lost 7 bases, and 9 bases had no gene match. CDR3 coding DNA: TGTGCCAGCACTTCTCTAGGGGACAGCTCCTACGAGCAGTACTTC. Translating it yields CASTSLGDSSYEQYF.

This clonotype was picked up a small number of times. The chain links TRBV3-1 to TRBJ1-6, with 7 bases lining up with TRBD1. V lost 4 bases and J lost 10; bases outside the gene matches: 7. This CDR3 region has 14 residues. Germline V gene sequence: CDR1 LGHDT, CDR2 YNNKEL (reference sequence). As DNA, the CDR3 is TGTGCCAGCAGCCTAGGGGGCGCGGTGTCACCCCTCCACTTT. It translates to CASSLGGAVSPLHF.

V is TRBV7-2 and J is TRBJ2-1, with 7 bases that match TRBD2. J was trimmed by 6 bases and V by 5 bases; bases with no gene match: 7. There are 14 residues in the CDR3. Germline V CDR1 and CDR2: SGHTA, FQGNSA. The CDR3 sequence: CASSQFSGVNEQFF. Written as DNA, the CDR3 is TGTGCCAGCAGCCAGTTCAGCGGGGTCAATGAGCAGTTCTTC.

CDR3 DNA: TGTGCCAGCAGGATGGGACTAGCGGGAGATAGAGAGACCCAGTACTTC. Protein product: CASRMGLAGDRETQYF. The chain recombines TRBV6-2 or TRBV6-3 with TRBJ2-5, with 14 bases that match TRBD2. This CDR3 has 16 residues. Trimming took 6 bases from V and 4 from J; bases not matched to a gene: 7. CDR1 and CDR2 (germline): MNHEY, SVGEGT.

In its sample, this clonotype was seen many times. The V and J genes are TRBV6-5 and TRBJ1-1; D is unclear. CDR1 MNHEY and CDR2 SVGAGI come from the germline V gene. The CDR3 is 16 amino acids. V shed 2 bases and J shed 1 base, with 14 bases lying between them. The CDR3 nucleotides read TGTGCCAGCAGTTACGGCCTAGACTCCTCGAACACTGAAGCTTTCTTT. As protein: CASSYGLDSSNTEAFF.

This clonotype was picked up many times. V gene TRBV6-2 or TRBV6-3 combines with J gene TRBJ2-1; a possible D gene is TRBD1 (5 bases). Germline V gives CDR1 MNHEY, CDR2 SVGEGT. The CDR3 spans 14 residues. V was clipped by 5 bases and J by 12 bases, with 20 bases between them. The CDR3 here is CASSPPRRTTWQFF. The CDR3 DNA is TGTGCCAGCAGTCCCCCGAGGCGGACAACCTGGCAGTTCTTC.

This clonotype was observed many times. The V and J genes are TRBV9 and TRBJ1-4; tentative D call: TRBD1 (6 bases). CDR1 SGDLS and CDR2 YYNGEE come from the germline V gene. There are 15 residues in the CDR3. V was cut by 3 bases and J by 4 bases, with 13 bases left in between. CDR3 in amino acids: CASSALTGSNEKLFF. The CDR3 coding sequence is TGTGCCAGCAGCGCCCTAACAGGGAGTAATGAAAAACTGTTTTTT. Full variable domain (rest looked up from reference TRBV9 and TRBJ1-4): DSGVTQTPKHLITATGQRVTLRCSPRSGDLSVYWYQQSLDQGLQFLIQYYNGEERAKGNILERFSAQQFPDLHSELNLSSLELGDSALYFCASSALTGSNEKLFFGSGTQLSVL.

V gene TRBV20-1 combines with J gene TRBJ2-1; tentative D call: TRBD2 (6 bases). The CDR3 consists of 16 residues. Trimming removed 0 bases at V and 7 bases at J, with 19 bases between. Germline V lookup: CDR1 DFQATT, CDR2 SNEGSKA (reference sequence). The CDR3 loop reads CSARESREAGLNEQFF. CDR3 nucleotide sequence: TGCAGTGCTAGAGAGTCGAGGGAAGCGGGTTTAAATGAGCAGTTCTTC.

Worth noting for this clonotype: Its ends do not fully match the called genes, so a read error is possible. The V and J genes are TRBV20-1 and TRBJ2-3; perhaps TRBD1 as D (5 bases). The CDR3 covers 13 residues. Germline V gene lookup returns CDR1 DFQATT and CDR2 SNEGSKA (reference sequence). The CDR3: CSAIAEPTGTQYF. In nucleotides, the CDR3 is TGCAGTGCGATAGCTGAACCCACAGGTACGCAGTATTTT.

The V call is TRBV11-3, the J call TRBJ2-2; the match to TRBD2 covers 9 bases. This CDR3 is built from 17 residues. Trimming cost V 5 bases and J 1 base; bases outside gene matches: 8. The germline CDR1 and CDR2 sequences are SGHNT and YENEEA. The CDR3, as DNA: TGTGCCAGCAGCCCACGGACGCGGGAGGGGAACACCGGGGAGCTGTTTTTT. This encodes CASSPRTREGNTGELFF.

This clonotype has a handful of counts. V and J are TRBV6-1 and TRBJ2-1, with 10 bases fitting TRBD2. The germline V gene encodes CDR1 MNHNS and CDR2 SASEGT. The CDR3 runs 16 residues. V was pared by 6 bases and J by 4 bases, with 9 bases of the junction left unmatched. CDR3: CASSHPWTSGYNEQFF. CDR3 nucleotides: TGTGCCAGCAGCCACCCCTGGACTAGCGGTTACAATGAGCAGTTCTTC.

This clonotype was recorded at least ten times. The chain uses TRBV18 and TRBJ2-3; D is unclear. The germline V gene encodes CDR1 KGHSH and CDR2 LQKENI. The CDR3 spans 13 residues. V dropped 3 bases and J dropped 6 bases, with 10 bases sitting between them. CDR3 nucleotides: TGTGCCAGCTCACCTAATCAGAGGGATACGCAGTATTTT. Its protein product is CASSPNQRDTQYF. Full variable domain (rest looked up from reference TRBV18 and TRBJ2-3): NAGVMQNPRHLVRRRGQEARLRCSPMKGHSHVYWYRQLPEEGLKFMVYLQKENIIDESGMPKERFSAEFPKEGPSILRIQQVVRGDSAAYFCASSPNQRDTQYFGPGTRLTVL.

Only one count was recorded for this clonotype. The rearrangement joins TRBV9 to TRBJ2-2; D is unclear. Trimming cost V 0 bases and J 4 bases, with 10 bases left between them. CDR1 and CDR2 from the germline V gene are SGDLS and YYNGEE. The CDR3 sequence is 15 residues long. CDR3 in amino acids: CASSVEGLFTGELFF. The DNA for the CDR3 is TGTGCCAGCAGCGTAGAAGGGCTCTTCACCGGGGAGCTGTTTTTT.

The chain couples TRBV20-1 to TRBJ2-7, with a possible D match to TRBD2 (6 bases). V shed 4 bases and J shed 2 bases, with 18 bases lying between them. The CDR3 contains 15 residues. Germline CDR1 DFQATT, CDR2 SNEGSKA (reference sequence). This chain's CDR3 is CSAKGGRRVAYEQYF. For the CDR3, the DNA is TGCAGTGCTAAGGGAGGCCGGCGGGTGGCCTACGAGCAGTACTTC.

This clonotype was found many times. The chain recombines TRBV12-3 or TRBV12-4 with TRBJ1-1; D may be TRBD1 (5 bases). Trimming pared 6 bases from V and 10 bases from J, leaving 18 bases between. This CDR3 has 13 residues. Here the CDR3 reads CASSTLARGVAFF. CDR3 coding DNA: TGTGCCAGCAGCACCCTAGCCCGAGGGGTAGCTTTCTTT.

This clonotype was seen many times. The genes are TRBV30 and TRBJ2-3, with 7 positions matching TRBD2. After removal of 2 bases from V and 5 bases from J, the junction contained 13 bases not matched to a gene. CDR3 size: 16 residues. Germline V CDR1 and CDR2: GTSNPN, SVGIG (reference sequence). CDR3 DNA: TGTGCCTGGAGTCGGGCGGGGGACCCGGGGGGAGATACGCAGTATTTT. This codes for CAWSRAGDPGGDTQYF.

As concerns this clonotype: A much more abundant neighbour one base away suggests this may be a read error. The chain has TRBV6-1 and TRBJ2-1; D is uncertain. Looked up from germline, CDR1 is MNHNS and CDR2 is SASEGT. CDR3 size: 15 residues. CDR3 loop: CASSSDKFSYNGQFF. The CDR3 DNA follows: TGTGCCAGCAGCTCCGACAAATTCTCATACAATGGGCAGTTCTTC.

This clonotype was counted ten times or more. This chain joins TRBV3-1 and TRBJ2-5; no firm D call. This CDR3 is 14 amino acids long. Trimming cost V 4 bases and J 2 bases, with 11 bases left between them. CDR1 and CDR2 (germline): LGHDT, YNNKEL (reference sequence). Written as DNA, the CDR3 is TGTGCCAGCAGCCCAGTACGTATACAAGAGACCCAGTACTTC. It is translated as CASSPVRIQETQYF.

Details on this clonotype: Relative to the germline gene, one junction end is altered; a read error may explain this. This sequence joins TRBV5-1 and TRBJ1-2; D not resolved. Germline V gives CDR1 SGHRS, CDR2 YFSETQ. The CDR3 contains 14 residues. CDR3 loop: CASSLVGNDYGYTF. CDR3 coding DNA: TGTGCCAGCAGCTTGGTTGGTAACGACTATGGCTACACCTTC.

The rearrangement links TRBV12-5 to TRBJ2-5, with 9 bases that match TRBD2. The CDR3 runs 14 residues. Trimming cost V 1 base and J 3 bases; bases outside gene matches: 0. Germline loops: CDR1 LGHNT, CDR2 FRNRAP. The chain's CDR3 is CASGLGLAEETQYF. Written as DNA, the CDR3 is TGTGCTAGTGGTTTGGGACTAGCGGAAGAGACCCAGTACTTC.

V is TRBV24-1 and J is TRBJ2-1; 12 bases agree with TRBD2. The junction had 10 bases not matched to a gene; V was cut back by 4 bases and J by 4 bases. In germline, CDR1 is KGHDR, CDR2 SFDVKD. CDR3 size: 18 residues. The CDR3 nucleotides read TGTGCCACCAGTGACCCTCCCAGGACTAGCGGGGCTTACAATGAGCAGTTCTTC. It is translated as CATSDPPRTSGAYNEQFF.

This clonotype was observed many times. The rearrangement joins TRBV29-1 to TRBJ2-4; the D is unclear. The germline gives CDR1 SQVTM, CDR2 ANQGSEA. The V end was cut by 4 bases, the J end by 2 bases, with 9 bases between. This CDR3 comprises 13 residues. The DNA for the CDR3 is TGCAGCGTTGTGGAGACAACCAAAAACATTCAGTACTTC. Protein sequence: CSVVETTKNIQYF.